The present TCR beta chain was sequenced within a study of neurological immune-mediated disorders (dated by TCRdb to about 2019). Looking at the study overall: The study compared peripheral blood TCR-beta repertoires of HTLV-I-associated myelopathy (HAM/TSP) patients, multiple sclerosis patients and healthy controls using UMI-based sequencing. The approximately 98 TCR-beta libraries included longitudinal samples, technical triplicates and paired sorted CD4+ and CD8+ T-cell subsets alongside PBMC samples. The cohort was made up of around 70 subjects, consisting of some 14 HAM/TSP patients, around 35 multiple sclerosis patients and around 20 healthy controls. Overall study results and their limits: The highest TCR clonal expansion was observed in HAM/TSP patients, whereas the lowest was observed in MS patients, even when compared with healthy controls. No identical CDR3 amino acid sequences were found to be shared among expanded clones across subjects, suggesting that TCR-beta repertoires were private in all groups.

For sorted-subset TCR libraries, some 1 million sorted CD4+ or CD8+ T cells were used. PBMCs were separated from peripheral blood using Ficoll-Hypaque density gradient centrifugation and then cryopreserved in liquid nitrogen. Paired sorted CD4+ and CD8+ subsets came from healthy controls, HAM/TSP patients and MS patients. To synthesize cDNA, template-switch 5'RACE was performed with a primer carrying a 10-nucleotide random unique molecular identifier so that each TCR transcript was tagged. Over 170 million TCR-beta sequences, covering 15-18 subjects, were produced in each sequencing run. Total RNA was extracted with the RNeasy kit. The KAPA Real-time Library Amplification kit was used to amplify TCR-beta VDJ regions with primers for the TCR constant region and the 5'RACE anchor. A first PCR added sample indexes and Illumina adaptors, and a second PCR then raised library yield. After purification with Ampure beads, the TCR product of roughly 650 bp was size-selected on a 2% E-gel SizeSelection system. Library quality was checked on a Bioanalyzer, concentration was measured with Qubit, and libraries were quantified with the Kapa Library Quantification kit before pooling. An Illumina HiSeq 2500 was used to sequence the libraries paired-end at 2 x 150 bp. To increase sequence diversity, about 25-31% phiX was spiked into each library pool. As for how the authors treated the data: Quality-filtered reads were processed with the UMI-based MiGEC pipeline, which removed over 75% of raw TCR sequences during error correction. VDJ genes were aligned to IMGT germline references, and clonotypes were defined by unique CDR3 amino acid sequence plus V-J genes. Clonal expansion, Shannon diversity and CDR3 relatedness (CalcPairwiseDistances, ClusterSamples) were evaluated with VDJtools, and phylogenetic trees were built with CLCbio workbench. A clone was classed as expanded if it had 8 or more unique UMIs, a cutoff based on coefficient-of-variation modelling across technical triplicates. TCRdb redid the processing of the public reads, applying fastp at Q25 and MiXCR, and retained in-frame beta chains. When rows share a CDR3 protein, they turn into one entry using the most common DNA and genes. The V and J calls shown here were made by TCRdb, not taken from the authors' results. In all, the sample holds tens of thousands of distinct CDR3 sequences, and approximately 15% of those were seen once. The ten largest clones represent approximately 3.6% of the sample.

V loses 6 bases of germline sequence and J loses 6 bases, and the interval between the two ends is 11 bases. The CDR1 and CDR2 encoded by the germline V gene are MNHEY and SVGAGI. Reading from cysteine to phenylalanine, the CDR3 counts 13 amino acids. This entry keeps only the CDR3 DNA: 39 bases, framed from base 1. Note on this clonotype: Its recognized antigen is unknown. Qualities for individual bases were not recorded, and no much larger clone is one base off.

The chain is made from TRBV6-5 and TRBJ2-2; the D gene lacks a confident call. The material sequenced was CD4+ T cells from blood. This TCR was recovered from a woman aged 55 to 70 with HTLV-1-associated myelopathy (HAM/TSP). The DNA sequence follows: TGTGCCAGCAGAAATCGGGTGTCCGGGGAGCTGTTTTTT. Its protein reads: CASRNRVSGELFF.